This T cell receptor (beta chain) appears in the sequencing data of a study of T-cell memory formation after mild COVID-19. This clonotype has just a few counts. Looked up from germline, CDR1 is SGHKS and CDR2 is YYEKEE (reference sequence). Losses at the gene ends were 1 base for V and 4 bases for J; bases not matched to a gene: 10. This CDR3 region has 17 residues. TCRdb re-called the 5' RACE reads through MiXCR, storing one row per CDR3 protein. This table has about 400,000 distinct CDR3 sequences, about a quarter appearing once. This clonotype was obtained from an adult woman who had mild COVID-19 (a few samples of this study predate the infection). Cell type and time point are not known. The chain combines TRBV5-5 with TRBJ2-3; 9 nucleotides match TRBD2. The sequencing sample was made of PBMCs or a T cell subset sorted from them (not recorded which). The CDR3 sequence: CASSLQRGARSPDTQYF. DNA of the CDR3: TGTGCCAGCAGCTTGCAGCGGGGGGCCCGCTCCCCAGATACGCAGTATTTT.